Following are 6 T cell receptor beta chains from one sample sequenced in a study of T cell responses to AZD1222 COVID-19 vaccine. Sequencing used immunoSEQ multiplex PCR; TCRdb keeps in-frame clones, though not all of them. The table shows 95,000 to 150,000 clones, with 80% to 95% occurring only once. The sample was peripheral blood, taken on day 0 of AZD1222 vaccination. The receptors were sampled from an adult in good health.

This chain links TRBV9 with TRBJ1-2; D is undetermined. V was shortened by 4 bases and J by 4 bases, with 20 bases between the two germline ends. CDR3 length: 16 amino acids. Germline CDR1 is SGDLS and CDR2 is YYNGEE. The CDR3 nucleotides read TGTGCCAGCAGCCCCATAGGATTCTCATCCCTCTATGGCTACACCTTC. Residues: CASSPIGFSSLYGYTF. Supplemented by reference TRBV9 and TRBJ1-2, the full variable domain reads DSGVTQTPKHLITATGQRVTLRCSPRSGDLSVYWYQQSLDQGLQFLIQYYNGEERAKGNILERFSAQQFPDLHSELNLSSLELGDSALYFCASSPIGFSSLYGYTFGSGTRLTVV.

The genes are TRBV6-5 and TRBJ1-1; 8 bases fit TRBD1. This CDR3 comprises 16 residues. CDR1 MNHEY and CDR2 SVGAGI come from the germline V gene. V lost 0 bases and J lost 1; bases outside the gene matches: 4. The CDR3 sequence: CASSYSSTGGNTEAFF. DNA for the CDR3: TGTGCCAGCAGTTACTCGAGTACAGGGGGGAACACTGAAGCTTTCTTT.

This chain connects TRBV6-5 to TRBJ2-7; D possibly corresponds to TRBD2 (6 bases). The CDR3 sequence is 16 residues long. V was pared by 0 bases and J by 2 bases, with 14 bases between. Germline CDR1 and CDR2: MNHEY and SVGAGI. The DNA for the CDR3 is TGTGCCAGCAGTTACTCGGTCACTAGCAGAGCCTACGAGCAGTACTTC. It encodes CASSYSVTSRAYEQYF.

V and J are TRBV2 and TRBJ2-1; tentatively, D is TRBD2 (6 bases). CDR1 and CDR2 (germline): SNHLY, FYNNEI. This CDR3 has 13 residues. V lost 1 base and J lost 14, with 15 bases in between. CDR3 loop: CASSEEGLIQEFF. CDR3 nucleotide sequence: TGTGCCAGCAGTGAAGAGGGACTTATTCAGGAGTTCTTC.

This clone was counted only a few times. The genes are TRBV18 and TRBJ2-1; TRBD2 might be the D (6 bases). Germline CDR1 reads KGHSH; CDR2 reads LQKENI. V gave up 6 bases and J gave up 6 bases, with 18 bases separating them. The CDR3 runs to 15 residues. CDR3 coding DNA: TGTGCCAGCTCGGCCCATGGGACTGGCTTCAATGAGCAGTTCTTC. Translated, it gives CASSAHGTGFNEQFF.

The rearrangement joins TRBV6-5 to TRBJ2-1; D unclear. V was cut by 7 bases and J by 13 bases, with 17 bases left in between. Germline loops: CDR1 MNHEY, CDR2 SVGAGI. The CDR3 extends over 12 amino acids. The CDR3 region has the DNA TGTGCCAGCATCCAATGGGAAGGGCCCCAGTTCTTC. Translation: CASIQWEGPQFF.